This T cell receptor beta chain was retrieved from a study of cytomegalovirus exposure and HLA in healthy donors (TCRdb year 2017). Context from the whole study: An earlier analysis of several hundred of the donors reported approximately 290 Gb of sequence data and roughly 100 million unique TCR beta sequences from 150 million to 200 million T cells. An early release covering some 640 HLA-typed donors comprised approximately 290 gigabases of sequencing data and around 86 million unique TCR sequences. Of the 398 genotyped donors, 65% to 90% fell in the genetic ancestry cluster associated with self-reported Caucasian donors. The study aimed to test whether cataloging public T cell receptors could reveal signatures of past pathogen exposure. The study profiled the T cell repertoires of hundreds of subjects by immunosequencing and related them to cytomegalovirus serostatus. Besides the first cohort of roughly 640 subjects, a separate validation cohort made up of over 95 different subjects was used. The study combined high-throughput TCR immunosequencing, statistical association of individual TCRs with disease status, and machine learning to predict cytomegalovirus infection status. A later analysis re-analyzed previously published TCR beta repertoires from hundreds of donors and added high-resolution HLA genotyping to study TCR occurrence patterns. In the later analysis, no new phenotypic data were used to find candidate immune exposures; instead, reliance was placed on TCR beta sequences and their occurrence across donors. An earlier analysis of several hundred of the donors used high-throughput TCR beta sequencing to judge whether each TCR beta V gene segment behaved as functional or pseudogenic. Alongside the repertoire data, information on donor age, sex, ethnicity and CMV serostatus was compiled. A later genetic analysis used genome-wide SNP genotypes for about 55% of the 666 donors, treating that subset as a discovery cohort. Every discovery cohort repertoire had been produced on one sequencing platform. Both class I and class II loci were covered by HLA typing, at four-digit resolution. The number of donors typed differed by locus, with 629-630 for A, B, C, DRB1 and DQB1, 522 for DQA1, over 600 for DPA1, and some 440 for DPB1. Roughly five DR-DQ haplotypes were handled as single units for association and clustering, since linkage in the cohort was strong. Among about 370 genotyped donors of the cohort, an average of approximately 240,000 unique TCR beta nucleotide sequences was sequenced per donor, of which 15% to 20% were non-productive.

For this clone: This receptor's antigen is unknown. The sample holds no much larger clone one base away, and base qualities are not on file.

General findings and caveats noted by the study authors: A total of 150 or so TCR beta chains were listed by the study as associated with cytomegalovirus. Roughly uniform sequencing depth across donors was assumed in presence/absence analyses, although this assumption may not hold. Across donors, most TCR sequences were observed very rarely, whereas some public TCRs were present in many individuals. The only immune exposure information available for the cohort was CMV serostatus. Broadly in line with IMGT annotations, most TCR beta V segments showed up in productive rearrangements about 90% or about 30% of the time in an earlier analysis of 587 of the donors. When HLA alleles, especially DR and DQ, strongly co-occurred, TCR associations were difficult to assign to individual alleles. A later analysis associated 16,951 TCR beta sequences with specific HLA alleles at a false discovery rate of 0.05. In vitro tests confirmed that three of the cytomegalovirus-associated TCR beta chains recognize cytomegalovirus antigens. The sequencing pipeline was judged likely to have produced a cluster of highly shared sequence variants as a technical artifact. The cohort was sequenced for TCR beta chains only, and without alpha or paired-chain data the features that could be detected were limited. A later analysis found that most CMV-associated TCR beta chains appeared HLA-restricted, with HLA associations seemingly driven largely by CMV exposure. Some IMGT-functional V segments, including TRBV6-2 and TRBV6-3, could not be distinguished by the 87-base-pair reads and were therefore excluded. A further reported finding was that TCR beta sequences accurately predicted the HLA-A and HLA-B alleles for most subjects in the first cohort. Linkage disequilibrium might explain the correlated functional status among segregating V segments, but an unknown experimental factor could not be ruled out. In a later genetic analysis, a missense DCLRE1C variant was associated with V-gene and J-gene trimming of TCR beta chains, and the association was replicated in an independent cohort. Several of the top co-occurrence clusters appeared to be linked to parvovirus B19, influenza, CMV and Epstein-Barr virus, according to a later analysis. Roughly 15 rarely observed V segments, including chromosome 9 orphons, were excluded from the earlier analysis of some 590 of the donors because counts were too low. According to a later analysis, TCR association rates differed among HLA loci, with DRB1 alleles showing the most associated TCRs and HLA-C alleles showing the fewest. The authors suggested that the approach could potentially be extended to other disease states and immunological phenotypes. Compared with equally common non-associated chains, HLA-associated TCR beta chains in a later analysis were more clonally expanded and had lower generation probabilities. Because HLA typing was unavailable for some donors at each locus, only the typed subset was used in association tests. In a later genetic analysis, fewer N-insertions in productive TCRs were reported among donors in an Asian-associated ancestry cluster than the roughly 640-donor mean. The classifier was reported to diagnose cytomegalovirus status with high specificity and sensitivity in both the original and validation cohorts.

The cohort was made up of approximately 670 healthy bone marrow donors. All cohort members were sampled while nominally healthy, although unrecorded immune exposures were likely present. The donor tested CMV seronegative, placing the donor among the 350 or so seronegative members of the cohort. Each donor provided a peripheral blood sample, and peripheral blood mononuclear cells were used for TCR beta sequencing. The Qiagen DNeasy Blood Extraction Kit was used to extract genomic DNA from the blood cell samples. The library was generated by the immunoSEQ multiplex PCR assay. For the multiplex PCR, a mixture combining 60 forward primers for TCR Vbeta segments and 13 reverse primers for TCR Jbeta segments was used. The CDR3 region of rearranged TCR beta genes was amplified from genomic DNA with a multiplex PCR assay. The amplified TCR beta libraries were sequenced on the Illumina HiSeq System as 87-base-pair reads. As for the original processing: Across the 700 or so repertoires, a later analysis counted roughly 84 million unique TCR beta chains, roughly 11 million of which were shared by at least two donors. A nearest-neighbor algorithm error-corrected the raw reads and collapsed the reads into unique sequences, merging closely related sequences to remove PCR and sequencing errors. Alignment of CDR3 sequences to IMGT reference sequences was used to assign V, D and J gene segments. For a sequence to be retained, a match of at least six nucleotides was required to both a V gene segment and a J gene segment. Rearrangements were called productive when the CDR3 lacked stop codons and stayed in frame with V and J; all others were non-productive. Following IMGT convention, CDR3 was defined as the stretch from the second conserved V-encoded cysteine to the conserved J-encoded phenylalanine. Sequences without an unambiguous match to a single V gene segment were excluded from the earlier analysis of several hundred of the donors. An earlier analysis of almost 600 of the donors classified V segments as functional when productive rearrangements were above 56.7% and as segregating when the standard deviation between donors was above 5%. A statistical classification framework was developed to diagnose cytomegalovirus status using the catalog of TCR beta chain sequences. A later analysis assigned V and J genes by comparing TCR nucleotide sequences with IMGT/GENE-DB human TR gene sequences. A later analysis assigned CDR3 sequences and most-parsimonious VDJ recombination scenarios with the TCRdist pipeline. In a later analysis, every TCR beta chain was defined by the combination of its CDR3 amino acid sequence and its V-gene family, and reads without a unique V-gene family were dropped. A later analysis removed roughly 590 highly shared, low-generation-probability nucleotide sequences to deal with suspected cross-contamination and a sequencing artifact. In a later analysis, a clonal expansion index was calculated for each public chain from normalized within-repertoire ranks of inferred template counts. In a later analysis, generation probabilities were computed with a VDJ recombination model fitted to out-of-frame rearrangements, and the resulting probabilities were checked against IGoR. Hypergeometric tests were used in a later analysis to score TCR-TCR, TCR-HLA and TCR-CMV co-occurrence, with a repertoire-size bias correction applied to the TCR pairs. A later analysis estimated false discovery rates by permuting HLA or CMV assignments 20 times. In a later analysis, co-occurring TCRs were grouped with DBSCAN, and TCRdist sequence similarity was added when clustering was performed within HLA-allele-positive subsets. Repertoires with fewer than 30,000 or more than 120,000 public chains were left out of co-occurrence clustering, as were about 5 repertoires with anomalous nucleotide sharing. The clones in this table, taken by TCRdb from immuneACCESS, are in-frame only. Not every clone is retained; where verified, under half of the shortfall comes from an unresolved V gene, and the cause of the rest is unknown. From that table come the V and J calls and clone size; the DNA was used to work out D and trimming. The sample table lists tens of thousands of clones, over 75% of them with a count of one. The ten largest clonotypes hold about 10% of the sample.

CDR1 and CDR2 were assigned from the germline V gene as ENHRY and SYGVKD. Trimming at the junction amounts to 6 bases on V and 2 bases on J, and the germline ends lie 14 bases apart. The CDR3 starts with the cysteine, ends with the phenylalanine, and has 14 residues. The only DNA kept is the CDR3, 42 bases in frame from the first base. The rearranged segments are TRBV10-3 and TRBJ2-7; TRBD2 is perhaps the D gene, given 5 matching bases. This TCR derives from a female donor in good health and CMV-seronegative. Sequenced material: PBMCs. The base sequence is TGTGCCATCAGCGGTCCCCCGGGGACCTACGAGCAGTACTTC. It translates to CAISGPPGTYEQYF.